This TCR beta chain derives from a study of blood T cell repertoires in COVID-19. Trimming stripped 5 bases from V and 6 bases from J, with 13 bases between. The germline gives CDR1 LGHDT, CDR2 YNNKEL (reference sequence). There are 14 residues in the CDR3. In the study's own analysis: Estimation of nucleated cell counts was performed using reference gene primer amplification. This table comes from immunoSEQ multiplex PCR, and its TCRdb copy is limited to in-frame clones, with some not included. V and J calls plus clone size are reproduced from that table; the DNA served to infer D and trimming. There are 100,000 or so clones in the sample; 82% occur only once, and over 15% lies in the top ten.

This chain links TRBV3-1 (or the pseudogene TRBV3-2) with TRBJ2-2, with a tentative D call TRBD2 (5 bases). The sequencing input was peripheral blood. The source of this sequence is an elderly woman with acute or convalescent COVID-19. In DNA form, the CDR3 reads TGTGCCAGCAGCACACGCGGAGGCTCCGGGGAGCTGTTTTTT. It yields the protein CASSTRGGSGELFF.